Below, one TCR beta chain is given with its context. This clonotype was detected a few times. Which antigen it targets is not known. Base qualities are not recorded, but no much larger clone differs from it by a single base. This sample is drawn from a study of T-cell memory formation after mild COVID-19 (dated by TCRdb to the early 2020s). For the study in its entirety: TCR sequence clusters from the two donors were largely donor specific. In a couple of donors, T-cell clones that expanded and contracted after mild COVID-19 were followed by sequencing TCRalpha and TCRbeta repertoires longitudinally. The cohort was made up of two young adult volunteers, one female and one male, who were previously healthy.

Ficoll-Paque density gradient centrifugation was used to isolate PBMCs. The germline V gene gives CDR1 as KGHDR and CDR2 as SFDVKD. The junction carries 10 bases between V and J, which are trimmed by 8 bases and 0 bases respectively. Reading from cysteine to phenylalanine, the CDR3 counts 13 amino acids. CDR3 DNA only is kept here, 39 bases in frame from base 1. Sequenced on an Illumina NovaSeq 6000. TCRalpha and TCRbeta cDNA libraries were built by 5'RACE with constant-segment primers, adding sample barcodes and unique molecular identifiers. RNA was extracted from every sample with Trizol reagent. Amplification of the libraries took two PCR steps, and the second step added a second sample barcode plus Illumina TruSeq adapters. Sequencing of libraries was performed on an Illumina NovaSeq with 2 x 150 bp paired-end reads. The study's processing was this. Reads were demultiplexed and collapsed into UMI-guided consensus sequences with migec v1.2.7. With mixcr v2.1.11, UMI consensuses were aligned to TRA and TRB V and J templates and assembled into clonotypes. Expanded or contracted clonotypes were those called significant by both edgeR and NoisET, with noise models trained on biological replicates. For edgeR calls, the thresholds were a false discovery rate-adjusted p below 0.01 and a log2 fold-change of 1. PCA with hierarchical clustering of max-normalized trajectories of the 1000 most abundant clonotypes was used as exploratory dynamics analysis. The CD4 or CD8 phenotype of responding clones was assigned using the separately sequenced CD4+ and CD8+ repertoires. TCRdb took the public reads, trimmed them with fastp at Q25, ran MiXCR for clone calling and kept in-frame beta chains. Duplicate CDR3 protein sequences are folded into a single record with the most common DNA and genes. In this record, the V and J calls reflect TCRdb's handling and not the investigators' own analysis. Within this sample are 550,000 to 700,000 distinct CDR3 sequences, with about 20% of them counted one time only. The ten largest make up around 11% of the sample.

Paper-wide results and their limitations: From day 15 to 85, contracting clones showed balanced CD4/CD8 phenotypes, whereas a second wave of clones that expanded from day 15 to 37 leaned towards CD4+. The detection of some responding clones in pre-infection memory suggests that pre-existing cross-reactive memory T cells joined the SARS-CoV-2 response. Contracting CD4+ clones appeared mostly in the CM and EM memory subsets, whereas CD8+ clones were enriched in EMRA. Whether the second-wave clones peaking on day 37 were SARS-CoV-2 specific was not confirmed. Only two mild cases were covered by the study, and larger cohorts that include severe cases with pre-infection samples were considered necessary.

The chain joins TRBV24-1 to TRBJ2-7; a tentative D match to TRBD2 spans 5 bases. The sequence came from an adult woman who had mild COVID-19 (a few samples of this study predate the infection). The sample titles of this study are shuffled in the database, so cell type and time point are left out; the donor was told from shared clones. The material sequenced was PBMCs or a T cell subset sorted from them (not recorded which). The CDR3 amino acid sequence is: CATKEAGSYEQYF. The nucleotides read TGTGCCACCAAGGAGGCGGGCTCCTACGAGCAGTACTTC.